One and the same sample provided the 8 T cell receptor beta chains below, sequenced in a study of blood T cell repertoires in COVID-19 (dated by TCRdb to 2018 to 2021). The library was built by means of the immunoSEQ multiplex PCR assay. Not all clones reach the TCRdb copy of this immuneACCESS table, which keeps in-frame sequences only. Checked studies attribute under half of the gap to unresolved V genes and leave the rest unexplained. The sample table lists 110,000 or so clones, roughly four fifths of them with a count of one. Over 9% of the sample is held by the ten biggest clonotypes. The sequencing input was peripheral blood. These receptor sequences come from a woman in her seventies with acute or convalescent COVID-19.

This chain connects TRBV19 to TRBJ1-1; possibly TRBD1 for D (5 bases). The CDR3 is made up of 17 amino acids. The V gene's germline CDR1 is LNHDA and CDR2 SQIVND (reference sequence). V was shortened by 2 bases and J by 0 bases, with 16 bases between the two germline ends. CDR3 coding DNA: TGTGCCAGTAGTATAAGGCGGAACCTGGGGCTGAACACTGAAGCTTTCTTT. As protein: CASSIRRNLGLNTEAFF.

V usage is TRBV30 and J usage is TRBJ1-1, with D tentatively TRBD1 (5 bases). The CDR3 totals 15 residues. Trimming removed 3 bases at V and 1 base at J, with 15 bases between. The germline V gene encodes CDR1 GTSNPN and CDR2 SVGIG (reference sequence). The CDR3 bases are TGTGCCTGGAGCCGGGGGGGATTCGGGAACACTGAAGCTTTCTTT. As protein: CAWSRGGFGNTEAFF.

The chain recombines TRBV13 with TRBJ2-1, with D tentatively TRBD2 (6 bases). Germline loops: CDR1 PRHDT, CDR2 FYEKMQ (reference sequence). The germline V and J ends were trimmed by 4 bases and 8 bases, with 21 bases remaining between them. The CDR3 consists of 16 residues. CDR3 bases: TGTGCCAGCAGCTCAACTCCGGAGGGGTCCGGGGATGAGCAGTTCTTC. It encodes CASSSTPEGSGDEQFF.

The rearrangement uses TRBV7-6 and TRBJ2-2; D possibly corresponds to TRBD2 (6 bases). V gave up 5 bases and J gave up 7 bases, with 14 bases separating them. Germline-derived CDR1 and CDR2 are SGHVS and FNYEAQ. CDR3 length: 14 residues. CDR3 residues: CASSPVAGGGELFF. In DNA, the CDR3 is TGTGCCAGCAGCCCAGTGGCCGGGGGCGGGGAGCTGTTTTTT.

This sequence joins TRBV4-3 and TRBJ1-6; 8 nucleotides match TRBD1. The CDR3 has 15 amino acids. V lost 3 bases and J lost 8; bases outside the gene matches: 6. CDR1 is LGHNA, CDR2 YSLEER, per germline. In DNA form, the CDR3 reads TGCGCCAGCAGCCACACGGACAGGGTGTATTCACCCCTCCACTTT. Encoded protein: CASSHTDRVYSPLHF.

This chain links TRBV25-1 with TRBJ1-3; D may be TRBD1 (6 bases). Trimming shortened V by 2 bases and J by 1 base, and 12 bases separated the two germline ends. The CDR3 length is 16 residues. The V gene's germline CDR1 is MGHDK and CDR2 SYGVNS. CDR3 amino acids: CASSEDLGASGNTIYF. The CDR3 nucleotides read TGTGCCAGCAGTGAAGATCTGGGGGCGTCTGGAAACACCATATATTTT.

The V and J genes are TRBV29-1 and TRBJ2-4; tentative D call: TRBD2 (5 bases). V dropped 1 base and J dropped 2 bases, with 6 bases sitting between them. This CDR3 spans 13 amino acids. From germline, CDR1 is SQVTM and CDR2 ANQGSEA. The CDR3 loop is CSVEVATKNIQYF. The CDR3 nucleotides are TGCAGCGTTGAAGTAGCGACCAAAAACATTCAGTACTTC.

The chain couples TRBV20-1 to TRBJ1-2; no clear D gene. The V gene's germline CDR1 is DFQATT and CDR2 SNEGSKA (reference sequence). The V end lost 4 bases, the J end lost 0 bases, and 3 bases lay between the germline ends. This CDR3 is 11 amino acids long. In DNA, the CDR3 is TGCAGTGCTATCTCTAACTATGGCTACACCTTC. Residues: CSAISNYGYTF.